A single sample gave rise to the 25 T cell receptor beta chains below, sequenced in a study of blood T cell repertoires in COVID-19. Some clones are missing from TCRdb's copy, which holds only in-frame ones; the method was immunoSEQ multiplex PCR. The sample consists of 60,000 or so clones, roughly nine tenths of them appearing once. The sample was peripheral blood. The receptors shown here come from a woman aged 70-85 years with active COVID-19.

The chain joins TRBV6-5 to TRBJ1-6; 7 nucleotides line up with TRBD1. Germline V gives CDR1 MNHEY, CDR2 SVGAGI. V gave up 6 bases and J gave up 6 bases; unmatched junction bases: 5. The CDR3 sequence is 14 residues long. The CDR3: CASSRQGSNSPLHF. Here the CDR3 DNA reads TGTGCCAGCAGCCGACAGGGAAGTAATTCACCCCTCCACTTT.

This clone was counted a few times. The chain combines TRBV5-1 with TRBJ1-1; D not resolved. Germline V gene sequence: CDR1 SGHRS, CDR2 YFSETQ. This CDR3 comprises 15 residues. V was cut by 1 base and J by 1 base, with 11 bases left in between. The CDR3 region is CASSLFPGQNTEAFF. DNA for the CDR3: TGCGCCAGCAGCTTGTTTCCGGGTCAGAACACTGAAGCTTTCTTT.

This clone has a single count. The chain carries TRBV7-3 and TRBJ2-3; TRBD2 is a possible D gene (5 bases). From germline, CDR1 is SGHTA and CDR2 FQGTGA. The CDR3 extends over 15 amino acids. Trimming stripped 4 bases from V and 4 bases from J, with 15 bases between. The DNA of the CDR3 is TGTGCCAGCAGCTCGACTACCACACGCGCAGATACGCAGTATTTT. Residues: CASSSTTTRADTQYF.

The genes are TRBV5-1 and TRBJ2-1; D gene ambiguous. Germline V gene data show CDR1 as SGHRS and CDR2 as YFSETQ. Trimming pared 0 bases from V and 5 bases from J, leaving 6 bases between. The CDR3 loop spans 13 amino acids. Here the CDR3 DNA reads TGCGCCAGCAGCTTGGCCGGTGACAATGAGCAGTTCTTC. Protein product: CASSLAGDNEQFF.

This rearrangement joins TRBV5-1 to TRBJ2-3; 10 bases are a match to TRBD2. V lost 6 bases to trimming and J lost 2 bases; unmatched junction nucleotides: 9. This CDR3 contains 16 residues. Looked up from germline, CDR1 is SGHRS and CDR2 is YFSETQ. CDR3 amino acids: CASTRISGRATDTQYF. CDR3 nucleotides: TGCGCCAGCACCCGAATCAGCGGGAGGGCCACAGATACGCAGTATTTT.

CDR3 in DNA: TGTGCCTGGAGTGAGGACACCGCGACATATAGCAATCAGCCCCAGCATTTT. This translates into CAWSEDTATYSNQPQHF. The rearrangement uses TRBV30 and TRBJ1-5, with D perhaps matching TRBD1 (5 bases). Trimming took 1 base from V and 0 from J, leaving 16 bases between them. Germline V gene sequence: CDR1 GTSNPN, CDR2 SVGIG (reference sequence). The CDR3 loop spans 17 amino acids.

V gene TRBV5-4 combines with J gene TRBJ2-1; 10 bases fit TRBD2. V gave up 5 bases and J gave up 4 bases; unmatched junction bases: 6. Germline V lookup: CDR1 SGHNT, CDR2 YYREEE (reference sequence). The length of the CDR3 is 15 residues. In nucleotides, the CDR3 is TGTGCCAGCAGTTTTAGCGGGAGGATTTACAATGAGCAGTTCTTC. Protein: CASSFSGRIYNEQFF.

V and J are TRBV28 and TRBJ2-7; TRBD1 matches at 7 bases. V lost 6 bases to trimming and J lost 3 bases; unmatched junction nucleotides: 14. Germline CDR1 and CDR2: MDHEN and SYDVKM. The CDR3 loop spans 16 amino acids. DNA for the CDR3: TGTGCCAGCAGCCGCAAATGGGACAGAAAGAACTACGAGCAGTACTTC. Translation gives CASSRKWDRKNYEQYF.

This clone has a single count. The chain employs TRBV5-8 and TRBJ1-3; 7 bases map to TRBD1. The CDR3 is 15 residues long. With 0 bases clipped from V and 3 bases from J, the junction kept 3 bases outside the gene matches. In germline, CDR1 is SGHTS, CDR2 YDEGEE. The CDR3 region has the DNA TGTGCCAGCAGCTTGGAGGGGGCGCGTGGAAACACCATATATTTT. This codes for CASSLEGARGNTIYF.

V gene TRBV7-2 combines with J gene TRBJ2-1, with D possibly TRBD2 on 6 matching bases. This CDR3 has 15 amino acids. V lost 5 bases and J 6 bases, leaving 17 bases between the germline ends. Germline CDR1 SGHTA, CDR2 FQGNSA. CDR3 coding DNA: TGTGCCAGCAGCCCCCTAACGGGAGTGGGCAATGAGCAGTTCTTC. Its translation: CASSPLTGVGNEQFF.

This chain joins TRBV6-2 or TRBV6-3 and TRBJ1-1, with 7 bases identical to TRBD1. CDR3 length: 13 residues. Germline V gives CDR1 MNHEY, CDR2 SVGEGT. J was trimmed by 5 bases and V by 5 bases; bases with no gene match: 5. The CDR3 region has the DNA TGTGCCAGCAGTCTCGACAGGGCTACTGAAGCTTTCTTT. It is translated as CASSLDRATEAFF.

This clone turned up a few times. The genes are TRBV2 and TRBJ2-7; 9 bases map to TRBD2. CDR3 length equals 20 residues. The V segment lost 11 bases and the J segment 0 bases; nucleotides outside the gene matches: 26. Germline values: CDR1 SNHLY, CDR2 FYNNEI. The CDR3 DNA reads TGTGCCCGCGGGGGGGGAGGGCCAGCACTAAGGTGGTTAAGCTCCTACGAGCAGTACTTC. It encodes CARGGGGPALRWLSSYEQYF.

The CDR3 is CASSITADGGETQYF. As DNA, the CDR3 is TGTGCCAGTAGTATAACGGCAGACGGAGGGGAGACCCAGTACTTC. The rearrangement joins TRBV19 to TRBJ2-5, with D possibly TRBD2 on 6 matching bases. Germline CDR1 and CDR2: LNHDA and SQIVND (reference sequence). The ends were cut back, 2 bases at V and 5 bases at J, with 15 bases in the middle. This CDR3 comprises 15 residues.

The chain joins TRBV2 to TRBJ2-5; TRBD2 matches 11 bases. CDR1 and CDR2 (germline): SNHLY, FYNNEI. The CDR3 consists of 16 residues. J gave up 0 bases and V 7 bases, and 7 bases lay outside the gene matches. The CDR3 loop is CASKPLSGRDQETQYF. CDR3 in DNA: TGTGCCAGCAAGCCGCTTAGCGGGAGGGACCAAGAGACCCAGTACTTC.

The V and J genes are TRBV28 and TRBJ1-2; D not resolved. CDR3 length equals 12 residues. Germline V CDR1 and CDR2: MDHEN, SYDVKM. V was trimmed by 5 bases and J by 2 bases, leaving 6 bases between them. The DNA for the CDR3 is TGTGCCAGCAGTATAGTAAACTATGGCTACACCTTC. This codes for CASSIVNYGYTF.

This clone appeared a few times. This chain connects TRBV3-1 (or the pseudogene TRBV3-2) to TRBJ2-2; 11 nucleotides line up with TRBD2. This CDR3 is built from 16 residues. The germline gives CDR1 LGHDT, CDR2 YNNKEL (reference sequence). V lost 3 bases to trimming and J lost 2 bases; unmatched junction nucleotides: 2. The CDR3 loop is CASSQGLAENTGELFF. The CDR3 DNA is TGTGCCAGCAGCCAGGGACTAGCGGAAAACACCGGGGAGCTGTTTTTT.

In this sample, this clone turned up a few times. This chain connects TRBV19 to TRBJ2-3; a weak D match, TRBD2 (7 bases). CDR1 and CDR2 (germline): LNHDA, SQIVND (reference sequence). This CDR3 is built from 14 residues. Deletions cut 4 bases from V and 4 bases from J, with 12 bases between. The CDR3 protein is CASSNRGAADTQYF. For the CDR3, the DNA is TGTGCCAGTAGTAACCGGGGGGCCGCAGATACGCAGTATTTT.

In this sample, this clone turned up a few times. The rearrangement uses TRBV14 and TRBJ1-6; D gene unclear. Germline V gene sequence: CDR1 SGHDN, CDR2 FVKESK. V was shortened by 0 bases and J by 2 bases, with 11 bases between the two germline ends. This CDR3 spans 17 amino acids. CDR3 nucleotide sequence: TGTGCCAGCAGCCAAGAAGGCAAGCGTCCCTATAATTCACCCCTCCACTTT. Translating gives CASSQEGKRPYNSPLHF.

This clone was recorded once. The chain uses TRBV30 and TRBJ2-3; a possible D gene is TRBD2 (5 bases). V lost 3 bases to trimming and J lost 2 bases, with 12 bases between them. Looked up from germline, CDR1 is GTSNPN and CDR2 is SVGIG (reference sequence). This CDR3 comprises 14 residues. CDR3 in DNA: TGTGCCTGGAGAATCAAGGGAGACACAGATACGCAGTATTTT. Translated: CAWRIKGDTDTQYF. Looking up the rest from reference TRBV30 and TRBJ2-3 gives the full variable domain: SQTIHQWPATLVQPVGSPLSLECTVEGTSNPNLYWYRQAAGRGLQLLFYSVGIGQISSEVPQNLSASRPQDRQFILSSKKLLLSDSGFYLCAWRIKGDTDTQYFGPGTRLTVL.

V gene TRBV3-1 (or the pseudogene TRBV3-2) combines with J gene TRBJ1-6, with D possibly being TRBD1 (6 bases). Germline V gene data show CDR1 as LGHDT and CDR2 as YNNKEL (reference sequence). The CDR3 loop spans 12 amino acids. Trimming pared 2 bases from V and 10 bases from J, leaving 6 bases between. The chain's CDR3 is CASSQQGSPLHF. The CDR3 coding sequence is TGTGCCAGCAGCCAACAGGGGTCACCCCTCCACTTT.

The gene calls are TRBV7-8 and TRBJ2-3; D not resolved. This CDR3 has 17 residues. Germline lookup yields CDR1 SGHVS and CDR2 FQNEAQ. The V end lost 2 bases, the J end lost 1 base, and 16 bases lay between the germline ends. CDR3 coding DNA: TGTGCCAGCAGCTTAAGTTTGGGCGTCACGGGCACAGATACGCAGTATTTT. This sequence encodes CASSLSLGVTGTDTQYF.

This chain joins TRBV5-1 and TRBJ2-1, with 11 bases matching TRBD2. The CDR3 has 16 amino acids. V lost 0 bases and J lost 12; bases outside the gene matches: 11. Germline CDR1 is SGHRS and CDR2 is YFSETQ. The CDR3, as DNA: TGCGCCAGCAGCTTGGAATTAGCGGGAGGGCGATCCGGGCAGTTCTTC. Translated, it gives CASSLELAGGRSGQFF.

The chain combines TRBV5-1 with TRBJ1-1, with 11 bases identical to TRBD1. The CDR3 is 14 residues long. Germline lookup yields CDR1 SGHRS and CDR2 YFSETQ. V gave up 7 bases and J gave up 5 bases; unmatched junction bases: 7. The CDR3 region has the DNA TGCGCCAGCTCTTACGGGACAGGGGGAACTGAAGCTTTCTTT. Translating gives CASSYGTGGTEAFF. The full variable domain, its missing parts supplied by reference TRBV5-1 and TRBJ1-1, is KAGVTQTPRYLIKTRGQQVTLSCSPISGHRSVSWYQQTPGQGLQFLFEYFSETQRNKGNFPGRFSGRQFSNSRSEMNVSTLELGDSALYLCASSYGTGGTEAFFGQGTRLTVV.

This chain links TRBV5-4 with TRBJ1-1; D remains unclear. CDR1 and CDR2 (germline): SGHNT, YYREEE (reference sequence). This CDR3 region has 13 residues. The V and J ends lost 0 bases and 7 bases respectively, with 10 bases between them. The CDR3 region is CASSLAGSIEAFF. The CDR3 bases are TGTGCCAGCAGCTTGGCAGGTTCAATTGAAGCTTTCTTT.

The chain couples TRBV4-1 to TRBJ2-7, with D perhaps TRBD1 (5 bases). The germline CDR1 and CDR2 sequences are MGHRA and YSYEKL. This CDR3 is 16 amino acids long. Deletions cut 1 base from V and 1 base from J, with 14 bases between. This CDR3 reads CASSQARAGRSYEQYF. The CDR3 coding sequence is TGCGCCAGCAGCCAAGCAAGGGCAGGGCGATCCTACGAGCAGTACTTC.